The sample holds one count of the clone carrying this TCR beta chain. This entry belongs to a study of blood T cell repertoires in COVID-19. Study summary: COVID-19 samples collected from the United States, Italy and Spain covered acute and convalescent phases. The cDNA or gDNA used as material had been derived from T cells, B-cell-depleted T cells, or PBMCs.

As handled by the study authors: Reference gene primers were amplified, and this amplification served to estimate nucleated cell counts. The assay was immunoSEQ multiplex PCR, and TCRdb's table has in-frame clones only and misses some. That table is the source of V, J and clone size, and D and trimming were worked out from the DNA. Counted here are about 170,000 clones, 88% occurring once; the ten biggest clones make up roughly 26%. The germline V gene has CDR1 MDHEN and CDR2 SYDVKM. The V end lost 1 base, the J end lost 2 bases, and 8 bases lay between the germline ends. CDR3 length equals 14 residues.

Sequenced: peripheral blood. This TCR was sampled from a man in his 60s with acute or convalescent COVID-19. The chain carries TRBV28 and TRBJ1-2; a possible D gene is TRBD1 (5 bases). The CDR3 spells CASSLSSGNYGYTF. The CDR3 DNA reads as TGTGCCAGCAGTTTATCGTCAGGGAACTATGGCTACACCTTC.